This T cell receptor (beta chain) was recorded in a study of blood T cell repertoires in COVID-19 (dated by TCRdb to the early 2020s). Concerning the study at large: Samples from collaborators originated in the United States, Italy and Spain and spanned both the acute and convalescent phases of COVID-19. Samples came from the ongoing ImmuneRACE study (first 160 participants) plus 1,254 subjects from 6 global collaborators. Deeply sampled blood TCRbeta repertoires from subjects exposed to, actively infected with, or recovered from COVID-19 were included in the dataset. The repertoires were released in a freely available public database meant as a resource for research on the immune response to SARS-CoV-2. Where HLA class I and class II types were available, the types were taken from metadata supplied by the sample provider, not from assay-based typing. A de-identified subject ID, COVID-19 status, age in years and sex were almost always included in the sample metadata. The material from the prospective study consisted of cDNA or gDNA derived from T cells, B-cell-depleted T cells, or PBMCs.

One collaborating source in Seattle enrolled patients while the patients were actively infected and followed the patients over time throughout the course of disease. Collaborating institutions collected whole blood in K2EDTA tubes following their own protocols. For TCRbeta analysis, collaborators shipped samples in one of three forms: frozen whole blood, isolated PBMCs, or DNA extracted from either of those sample types. TCRbeta CDR3 regions were amplified from genomic DNA using the immunoSEQ Assay, a bias-controlled multiplex PCR. As for how the authors treated the data: The number of nucleated cells in each sample was estimated from the amplification of reference gene primers within the assay. To quantify the absolute abundance of each unique TCRbeta CDR3 rearrangement, sequence reads were collapsed and filtered. For each sample, productive Simpson clonality was calculated as the square root of Simpson's diversity index across productive rearrangements. TCRdb carries this immuneACCESS record with in-frame sequences only. Its versions omit some clonotypes, under half of them owing to an unresolved V gene in the studies checked, with the rest unexplained. The V and J calls and clone size come from that table; D and trimming were worked out from the DNA. Here the sample has fewer than 85,000 clones; roughly 80% occur a single time. The ten largest clonotypes hold under 3% of the sample.

Study-wide conclusions, independent of this receptor: How much clinical and demographic metadata was included differed by source and by participant, and the metadata was provided uncurated.

A note on this clone: What antigen it recognizes has not been identified. Base qualities are missing; no much larger clone stands one base away.

According to the germline V gene, CDR1 reads SNHLY and CDR2 reads FYNNEI. Inclusive of the bounding cysteine and phenylalanine, the CDR3 is 13 residues long. CDR3 DNA is the only sequence kept; it has 39 bases, read in frame from the first base. After removal of 7 bases from V and 6 bases from J, the junction retains 7 bases not matched to a gene. The clonotype was recovered from a man in his 70s with COVID-19, enrolled during active disease. Specimen: peripheral blood. The chain joins TRBV2 to TRBJ1-1; 8 junctional bases match TRBD1. The CDR3 reads as follows: CASKLGQGSEAFF. The nucleotide sequence reads TGTGCCAGCAAGTTAGGACAGGGATCTGAAGCTTTCTTT.